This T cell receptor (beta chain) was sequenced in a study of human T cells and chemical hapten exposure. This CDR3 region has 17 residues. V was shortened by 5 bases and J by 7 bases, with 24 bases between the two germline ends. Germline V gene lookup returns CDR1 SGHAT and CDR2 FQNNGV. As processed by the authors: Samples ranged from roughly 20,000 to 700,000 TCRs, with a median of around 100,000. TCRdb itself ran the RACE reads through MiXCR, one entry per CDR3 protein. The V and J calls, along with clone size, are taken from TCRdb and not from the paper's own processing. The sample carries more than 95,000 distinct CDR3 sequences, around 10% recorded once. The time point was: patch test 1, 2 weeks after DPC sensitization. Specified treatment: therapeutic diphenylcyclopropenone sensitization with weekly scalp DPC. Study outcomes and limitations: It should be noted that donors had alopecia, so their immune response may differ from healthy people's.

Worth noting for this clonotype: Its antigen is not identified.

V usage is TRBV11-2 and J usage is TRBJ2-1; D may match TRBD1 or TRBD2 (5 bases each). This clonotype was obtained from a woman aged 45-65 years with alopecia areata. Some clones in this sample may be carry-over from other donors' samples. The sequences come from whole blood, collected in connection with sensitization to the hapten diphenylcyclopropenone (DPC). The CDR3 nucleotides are TGTGCCAGCAGCATACAAAGCAACCGGGGCTTCTTTAATGAGCAGTTCTTC. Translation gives CASSIQSNRGFFNEQFF.